Listed below are T cell receptor beta chains from one sample, sequenced in a study of T cell changes during pregnancy in multiple sclerosis. The assay was immunoSEQ multiplex PCR, and TCRdb's table has in-frame clones only and misses some. Of 40,000 to 55,000 clones listed, about nine tenths were seen once; the top ten hold 0.7%. The sequencing here drew on CD4+ T cells from peripheral blood mononuclear cells, taken before pregnancy. Source of these receptors: a female donor with multiple sclerosis, enrolled in a pregnancy study. Each CDR3 is given with its conserved first and last residue. The D gene is left open where the match is weak. Some rows mark clone size as missing; the rest say once, few, many or name a class of expanded clone.

TRBJ2-3 14 - TRBD2 TRBV5-1 CACSSGGADGTQYF TGCGCCTGCTCTAGCGGGGGGGCCGACGGCACGCAGTATTTT
TRBJ1-2 13 - - TRBV30 CAWSGRTIYGYTF TGTGCCTGGAGTGGGAGGACCATCTATGGCTACACCTTC
TRBJ2-7 11 few - TRBV12-5 CASGLEDEQYF TGTGCTAGTGGTCTCGAGGACGAGCAGTACTTC
TRBJ1-2 13 - TRBD1 TRBV6-5 CASSRQGSKGYTF TGTGCCAGCAGTCGACAGGGATCGAAGGGCTACACCTTC
TRBJ2-6 19 - - TRBV11-1 CASSLAAQGLFSGANVLTF TGTGCCAGCAGCTTAGCGGCGCAGGGCCTTTTCTCTGGGGCCAACGTCCTGACTTTC
TRBJ2-7 12 - - TRBV5-1 CASRGGTLLTAF TGCGCCAGCAGGGGTGGGACACTCCTTACCGCCTTC
TRBJ2-2 18 once TRBD2 TRBV7-6 CASSLPRLAGGRTGELFF TGTGCCAGCAGCTTACCTCGACTAGCGGGGGGGCGCACCGGGGAGCTGTTTTTT
TRBJ1-1 16 - TRBD1 TRBV19 CASSRIDRGDNTEAFF TGTGCCAGTAGTAGGATCGACAGGGGGGACAACACTGAAGCTTTCTTT
TRBJ1-2 13 - - TRBV10-3 CAISDGAAYGYTF TGTGCCATCAGTGATGGTGCGGCCTATGGCTACACCTTC
TRBJ2-1 15 - TRBD2 TRBV19 CASSIGLATYNEQFF TGTGCCAGTAGTATTGGACTAGCGACATACAATGAGCAGTTCTTC
TRBJ2-3 15 - - TRBV19 CASSPRSRSTDTQYF TGTGCCAGTAGTCCGCGGTCAAGAAGCACAGATACGCAGTATTTT
TRBJ2-5 14 - TRBD2 TRBV7-8 CASSSTSGQETQYF TGTGCCAGCAGCTCGACTAGCGGCCAAGAGACCCAGTACTTC
TRBJ2-3 16 - - TRBV4-3 CASSQVSGAFRDTQYF TGCGCCAGCAGCCAAGTCTCGGGAGCCTTCAGAGATACGCAGTATTTT
TRBJ1-1 14 - - TRBV5-4 CASSLYTANTEAFF TGTGCCAGCAGCTTGTATACAGCGAACACTGAAGCTTTCTTT
TRBJ2-7 18 - TRBD1 TRBV7-9 CASSPRGWGTGKTYEQYF TGTGCCAGCAGCCCACGAGGGTGGGGGACAGGGAAGACCTACGAGCAGTACTTC
TRBJ2-7 13 - TRBD1 TRBV7-3 CASSTTGVNEQYF TGTGCCAGCAGCACGACAGGGGTGAACGAGCAGTACTTC
TRBJ1-2 14 - - TRBV5-5 CASSREVVSYGYTF TGTGCCAGCAGTCGTGAGGTGGTTAGCTATGGCTACACCTTC
TRBJ1-2 15 - TRBD1 TRBV28 CASSTTGGPTYGYTF TGTGCCAGCAGTACGACAGGGGGACCTACCTATGGCTACACCTTC
TRBJ1-1 11 once TRBD1 TRBV12-5 CASGTDRDAFF TGTGCTAGTGGTACGGACAGGGACGCTTTCTTT
TRBJ1-5 14 - - TRBV18 CASSPIGSNQPQHF TGTGCCAGCTCACCAATCGGTAGCAATCAGCCCCAGCATTTT
TRBJ1-1 15 - - TRBV11-2 CASSSGVGSRTEAFF TGTGCCAGCAGCTCGGGGGTGGGTAGTCGCACTGAAGCTTTCTTT
TRBJ1-1 14 - - TRBV5-4 CASSPLNRDTEAFF TGTGCCAGCAGCCCATTAAACAGGGACACTGAAGCTTTCTTT
TRBJ2-6 20 - TRBD1 TRBV18 CASSPLNPTGTLSGANVLTF TGTGCCAGCTCACCCCTTAACCCGACAGGGACCTTATCTGGGGCCAACGTCCTGACTTTC
TRBJ2-7 12 - - TRBV7-9 CASSLSDSMSDF TGTGCCAGCAGCCTATCGGACAGCATGAGTGACTTC
TRBJ2-7 16 - TRBD2 TRBV10-3 CAISESASGSAYEQYF TGTGCCATCAGCGAATCCGCTAGCGGGAGCGCCTACGAGCAGTACTTC
TRBJ2-3 18 - TRBD1 TRBV5-1 CASSLYGNGQGGADTQYF TGCGCCAGCAGCTTGTACGGGAACGGACAGGGTGGGGCAGATACGCAGTATTTT
TRBJ2-1 16 - TRBD1 TRBV7-9 CASSRDRNYVNNEQFF TGTGCCAGCAGCCGGGACAGGAACTACGTAAACAATGAGCAGTTCTTC
TRBJ2-3 14 - TRBD1 TRBV6-4 CASRRGTGTDTQYF TGTGCCAGCAGGAGGGGGACAGGCACAGATACGCAGTATTTT
TRBJ2-7 14 - TRBD1 TRBV15 CATSRQGSSYEQYF TGTGCCACCAGCCGACAGGGGAGCTCCTACGAGCAGTACTTC
TRBJ2-5 17 - - TRBV25-1 CASSEGRAGLFRETQYF TGTGCCAGCAGTGAGGGGCGAGCAGGTCTTTTTCGTGAGACCCAGTACTTC
TRBJ2-1 13 - TRBD1 TRBV28 CASKGQGMNEQFF TGTGCCAGCAAAGGACAGGGTATGAATGAGCAGTTCTTC
TRBJ2-3 14 - TRBD1 TRBV4-2 CASSQDRGSDTQYF TGTGCCAGCAGCCAAGACAGGGGGTCAGATACGCAGTATTTT
TRBJ1-1 14 once TRBD1 TRBV4-2 CASARQGGNTEAFF TGTGCCAGCGCCAGACAGGGCGGGAACACTGAAGCTTTCTTT
TRBJ2-1 13 - - TRBV7-2 CASSERSVDEQFF TGTGCCAGCAGCGAGCGGAGTGTGGATGAGCAGTTCTTC
TRBJ2-1 16 - - TRBV9 CASSVAPGSSYNEQFF TGTGCCAGCAGCGTAGCTCCGGGGAGCTCCTACAATGAGCAGTTCTTC
TRBJ1-4 18 - - TRBV25-1 CASSEYGKGVATNEKLFF TGTGCCAGCAGTGAATATGGGAAGGGAGTCGCAACTAATGAAAAACTGTTTTTT
TRBJ2-2 19 - TRBD1 TRBV5-1 CASSSQSAQGAGSTGELFF TGCGCCAGCAGCTCCCAATCCGCACAGGGGGCGGGTAGCACCGGGGAGCTGTTTTTT
TRBJ2-3 15 - - TRBV18 CASSPLRDAADTQYF TGTGCCAGCTCACCACTCCGGGATGCGGCAGATACGCAGTATTTT
TRBJ2-3 16 - - TRBV7-6 CASSLGTTATTDTQYF TGTGCCAGCAGCCTCGGGACAACCGCTACCACAGATACGCAGTATTTT
TRBJ1-1 15 - - TRBV10-2 CASFEGRGGGTEAFF TGCGCCAGCTTCGAGGGGAGGGGAGGAGGGACTGAAGCTTTCTTT
TRBJ2-2 15 - - TRBV15 CATSRGGLNTGELFF TGTGCCACCAGCAGAGGGGGACTGAACACCGGGGAGCTGTTTTTT
TRBJ2-5 14 - TRBD2 TRBV7-3 CASSLSGGQETQYF TGTGCCAGCAGCTTAAGCGGGGGCCAAGAGACCCAGTACTTC